One sample yielded the 11 T cell receptor beta chains listed below, sequenced in a study of T cell repertoires in cytomegalovirus infection. MiXCR, applied by TCRdb to the reads, yields one record per CDR3 protein. The data hold roughly 630,000 distinct CDR3 sequences, with 20% to 25% observed a single time. The specimen sequenced was CD8+ T cells from PBMCs. The receptors were sampled from a human donor in good health (CMV status not recorded). Some clones in this sample may be carry-over from other donors' samples.

This clonotype was observed a handful of times. DNA of the CDR3: TGCGCCAGCGGGGACATCCAAGAGACCCAGTACTTC. Translating it yields CASGDIQETQYF. The V gene is TRBV5-1, the J gene TRBJ2-5; D possibly corresponds to TRBD1 (6 bases). Germline V gene data show CDR1 as SGHRS and CDR2 as YFSETQ. The CDR3 runs 12 residues. Trimming took off 7 bases at V and 1 base at J, with 8 bases between the two ends.

This clonotype has ten or more counts. This sequence joins TRBV7-2 and TRBJ1-5, with D tentatively TRBD1 (5 bases). The germline V gene encodes CDR1 SGHTA and CDR2 FQGNSA. Between the trimmed V and J ends, which lost 1 base and 0 bases, there was a span of 10 bases. The CDR3 is 16 residues long. For the CDR3, the DNA is TGTGCCAGCAGCTTAGAGGGGCCGTATAGCAATCAGCCCCAGCATTTT. It translates to CASSLEGPYSNQPQHF.

This clonotype was counted only a few times. The chain carries TRBV14 and TRBJ1-5; perhaps TRBD1 as D (5 bases). The length of the CDR3 is 14 residues. Trimming cost V 5 bases and J 3 bases, with 11 bases left between them. Germline V CDR1 and CDR2: SGHDN, FVKESK. The CDR3 DNA follows: TGTGCCAGCAGCTCTGGGGGTTACAATCAGCCCCAGCATTTT. The encoded protein is CASSSGGYNQPQHF.

This clonotype was seen once. J is TRBJ2-7 and V is TRBV20-1; TRBD1 matches 8 bases. The V gene's germline CDR1 is DFQATT and CDR2 SNEGSKA (reference sequence). V shed 6 bases and J 4 bases; nucleotides not matched to a gene: 8. This CDR3 spans 13 amino acids. In nucleotides, the CDR3 is TGCAGTGCCCTGGACAGGGTGAAGTACGAGCAGTACGTC. Protein: CSALDRVKYEQYV.

This sequence joins TRBV2 and TRBJ2-7; D gene unclear. This CDR3 contains 11 residues. The V end lost 7 bases, the J end lost 6 bases, and 10 bases lay between the germline ends. Germline CDR1 is SNHLY and CDR2 is FYNNEI. For the CDR3, the DNA is TGTGCCAGCATTGGTTCCCTCGAGCAGTACGTC. Encoded protein: CASIGSLEQYV.

This clonotype has a count of ten or more. V and J are TRBV6-5 and TRBJ2-1; either TRBD1 or TRBD2 may fit D (5 bases each). V lost 0 bases and J lost 7, with 16 bases in between. Germline CDR1 and CDR2: MNHEY and SVGAGI. The CDR3 contains 16 residues. The CDR3 is CASSYSIQGARNEQFF. The CDR3, as DNA: TGTGCCAGCAGTTACTCAATCCAGGGAGCAAGAAATGAGCAGTTCTTC.

The J gene is TRBJ2-5, the V gene TRBV7-9; 8 nucleotides agree with TRBD2. V gave up 4 bases and J gave up 5 bases; unmatched junction bases: 9. This CDR3 has 15 residues. The germline V gene encodes CDR1 SEHNR and CDR2 FQNEAQ (reference sequence). The CDR3 DNA is TGTGCCAGCAGCTCCGGGACTAGTGCTGGGGAGACCCAGTACTTC. This codes for CASSSGTSAGETQYF.

This clonotype came up a few times. This chain connects TRBV27 to TRBJ2-1; 8 positions match TRBD1. Germline CDR1 reads MNHEY; CDR2 reads SMNVEV (reference sequence). This CDR3 spans 13 amino acids. V dropped 3 bases and J dropped 6; count of bases not matched to a gene: 1. CDR3 loop: CASSLGQANEQFF. The CDR3 DNA reads as TGTGCCAGCAGTTTGGGACAGGCCAATGAGCAGTTCTTC.

This clonotype came up a few times. Here the CDR3 DNA reads TGTGCTAGTGCCTCACCGGGCCCCTCCTACAATGAGCAGTTCTTC. It specifies CASASPGPSYNEQFF. The rearrangement uses TRBV12-5 and TRBJ2-1; D gene unclear. Germline values: CDR1 LGHNT, CDR2 FRNRAP. This CDR3 has 15 residues. The germline V and J ends were trimmed by 7 bases and 0 bases, with 13 bases remaining between them.

This clonotype was observed a few times. The CDR3 nucleotides read TGTGCCACCGGCGGTGCGGATCCTAACTATGGCTACACCTTC. Amino acids: CATGGADPNYGYTF. This chain uses TRBV6-6 with TRBJ1-2, with unresolved D. The CDR3 sequence is 14 residues long. Germline-derived CDR1 and CDR2 are MNHNY and SVGAGI (reference sequence). Trimming shortened V by 10 bases and J by 0 bases, and 15 bases separated the two germline ends.

This clonotype was detected ten times or more. This sequence joins TRBV28 and TRBJ2-1; 9 nucleotides align to TRBD1. Germline CDR1 reads MDHEN; CDR2 reads SYDVKM. The CDR3 has 18 amino acids. V lost 1 base, J lost 5 bases, and 12 bases stayed unmatched. CDR3 residues: CASSLSGITGGWDNEQFF. The CDR3 bases are TGTGCCAGCAGTTTATCCGGAATAACAGGGGGCTGGGACAATGAGCAGTTCTTC.